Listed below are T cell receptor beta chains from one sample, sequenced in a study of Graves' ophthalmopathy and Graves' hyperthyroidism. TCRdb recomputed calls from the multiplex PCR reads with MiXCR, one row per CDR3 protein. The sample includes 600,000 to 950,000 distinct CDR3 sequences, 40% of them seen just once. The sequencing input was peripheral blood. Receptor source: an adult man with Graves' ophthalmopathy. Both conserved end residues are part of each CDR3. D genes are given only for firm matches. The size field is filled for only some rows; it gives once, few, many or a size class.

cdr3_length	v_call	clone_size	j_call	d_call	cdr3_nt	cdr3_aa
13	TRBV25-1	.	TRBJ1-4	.	TGTGCCTCAGTTTTGGGACGGAATGAAAAACTGTTTTTT	CASVLGRNEKLFF
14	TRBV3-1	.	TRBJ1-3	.	TGTGCCAGCAGCCAAGGGGGGGGGCGAGACACCATATATTTT	CASSQGGGRDTIYF
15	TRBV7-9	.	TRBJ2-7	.	TGTGCCAGCAGCGGCGGACGGACAGCTTCCTACGAGCAGTACTTC	CASSGGRTASYEQYF
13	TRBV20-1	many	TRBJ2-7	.	TGCAGTGCCAGGAGGGACTCATCCTACGAGCAGTACTTC	CSARRDSSYEQYF
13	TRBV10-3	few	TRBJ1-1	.	TGTGCCAGCAGTTATTTGGACAACGCTGAAGCTTTCTTT	CASSYLDNAEAFF
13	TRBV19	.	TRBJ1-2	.	TGTGCCAGTAGACAGATGAATAACTATGGCTACACCTTC	CASRQMNNYGYTF
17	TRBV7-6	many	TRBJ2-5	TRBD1	TGTGCCAGCAGCAACCCCTCCGGGACAGCGCATCGGGAGACCCAGTACTTC	CASSNPSGTAHRETQYF
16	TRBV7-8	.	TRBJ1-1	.	TGCGCCAGCAGCCAAGAAGAAAACTTCCGGAACACTGAAGCTTTCTTT	CASSQEENFRNTEAFF
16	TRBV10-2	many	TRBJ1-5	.	TGCGCCAGCAGTGAGTCATCGGGGGCGAGCAATCAGCCCCAGCATTTT	CASSESSGASNQPQHF
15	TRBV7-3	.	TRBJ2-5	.	TGTGCCAGCAGCCCCGGGACCGGGCGGTCCGAGACCCAGTACTTC	CASSPGTGRSETQYF
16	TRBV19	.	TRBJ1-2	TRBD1	TGTGCCAGTGGTATAACCGGGACAGGGAATAACTATGGCTACACCTTC	CASGITGTGNNYGYTF
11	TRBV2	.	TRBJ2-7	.	TGTGCCACTCAAATAGGCTACGAGCAGTACTTC	CATQIGYEQYF
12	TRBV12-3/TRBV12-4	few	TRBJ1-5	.	TGTGCCAGCAGTTCCGATACAGGGCCCCAGCATTTT	CASSSDTGPQHF
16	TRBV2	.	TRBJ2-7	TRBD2	TGTGCCAGCAGCTCAGGGCGGGAGTTAAATTACTACGAGCAGTACTTC	CASSSGRELNYYEQYF
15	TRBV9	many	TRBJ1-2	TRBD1	TGTGCCAGCAGCGGTCGGCAGGGGGCTAACTATGGCTACACCTTC	CASSGRQGANYGYTF
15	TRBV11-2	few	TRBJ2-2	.	TGTGCCAGCAGCTTCCGCGTAACGGGGCAAGTGGAGCTGTTTTTT	CASSFRVTGQVELFF
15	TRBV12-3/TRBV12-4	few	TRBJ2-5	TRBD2	TGTGCCAGCAGTCTCACTAGCGGGCTTAAAGAGACCCAGTACTTC	CASSLTSGLKETQYF
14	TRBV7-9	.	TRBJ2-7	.	TGTGCCAGCAGCTCCCCCGGTGGCAGCCGAAAGCAGTACTTC	CASSSPGGSRKQYF
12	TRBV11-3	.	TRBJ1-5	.	TGTGCCAGCAGCGCATACAATCAGTCCCAGCATTTT	CASSAYNQSQHF
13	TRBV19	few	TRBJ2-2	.	TGTGCCAGTAGTATGCAGGCCGCCGGGGAGCTGTTTTTT	CASSMQAAGELFF
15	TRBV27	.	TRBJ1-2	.	TGTGCCAGCAGTCCCACAGGCTCCGGGGGAGATGGCTACACCTTC	CASSPTGSGGDGYTF
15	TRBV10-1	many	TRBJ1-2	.	TGCGCCAGCAGTGAGTCCTTGGGCCCGACGTATGGCTACACCTTC	CASSESLGPTYGYTF
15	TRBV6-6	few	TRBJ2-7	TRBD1	TGTGCCAGCAGTTACCTGACAGGGGAGATCTACGAGCAGTACTTC	CASSYLTGEIYEQYF
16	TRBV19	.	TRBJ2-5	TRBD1	TGTGCCAGTAGTATACGCCCGACAGGGCGGCAAGAGACCCAGTACTTC	CASSIRPTGRQETQYF
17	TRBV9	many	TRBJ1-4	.	TGTGCCAGCAGCGTAGGATGGGGGGCTGCAACTAATGAAAAACTGTTTTTT	CASSVGWGAATNEKLFF
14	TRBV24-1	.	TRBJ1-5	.	TGTGCCAGCAGGTCAGCATATAGCAATCAGCCCCAGCATTTT	CASRSAYSNQPQHF
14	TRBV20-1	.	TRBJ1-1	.	TGCAGTGCTATGGGGGGTGAGGGGACTACTGAAGCTTTCTTT	CSAMGGEGTTEAFF
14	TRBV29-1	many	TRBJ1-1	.	TGCAGCGCCGAAAGGGACCCCGAGGGAACTGAAGCTTTCTTT	CSAERDPEGTEAFF
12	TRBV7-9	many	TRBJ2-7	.	TGTGCCAGCAGCTTAGAGCTGTACGAGCAGTACTTC	CASSLELYEQYF
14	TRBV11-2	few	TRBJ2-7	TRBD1	TGTGCCAGCACCGCCGGGACAGAGGCCTACGAGCAGTACTTC	CASTAGTEAYEQYF
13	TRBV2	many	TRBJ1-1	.	TGTGCCAGCAGCAGTGAGGGGGACACTGAAGCTTTCTTT	CASSSEGDTEAFF
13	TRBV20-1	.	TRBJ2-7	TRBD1	TGCAGTGCCATTAGGACAGGGCCTGTCGAGCAGTGCTTC	CSAIRTGPVEQCF
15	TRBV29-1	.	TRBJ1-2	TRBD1	TGCAGCGTCCCAGCCGGGGACAGGGGGCTGAGCGGCTACACCTTC	CSVPAGDRGLSGYTF
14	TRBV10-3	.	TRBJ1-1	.	TGTGCCATCAGTGAGTCGCCAGGGTACGCTGAAGCTTTCTTT	CAISESPGYAEAFF
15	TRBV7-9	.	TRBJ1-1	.	TGTGCCAGCAGCCAGCTAACAGGGTTTGGCACTGAAGCTTTCTTT	CASSQLTGFGTEAFF
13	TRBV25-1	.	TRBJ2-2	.	TGTGCCAGCCGGAGGTATAACACCGGGGAGCTGTTTTTT	CASRRYNTGELFF
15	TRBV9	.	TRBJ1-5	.	TGTGCCAGCAGGGGGGTTGGTAGAAGCAATCAGCCCCAGCATTTT	CASRGVGRSNQPQHF
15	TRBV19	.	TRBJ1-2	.	TGTGCCAGTAGTACAAGGACAGAGCCTAACTATGGCTACACCTTC	CASSTRTEPNYGYTF
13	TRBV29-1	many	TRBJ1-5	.	TGCAGCGTTGAAGAAGGGAGTGGGCAGCCCCAGCATTTT	CSVEEGSGQPQHF
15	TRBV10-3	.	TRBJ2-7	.	TGTGCCAGCAGTTACCAGGCGGACCAATCCTACGAGCAGTACTTC	CASSYQADQSYEQYF
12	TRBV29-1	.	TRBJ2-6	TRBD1	TGCAGCAGGGACAGAGGGGCCAACGTCCTGACTTTC	CSRDRGANVLTF